Below, one T cell receptor beta chain is given with its context. The antigen remains undetermined. The data derive from a study of cytomegalovirus exposure and HLA in healthy donors. General study findings and limits: As a later analysis showed, a missense DCLRE1C variant was linked to trimming of TCR beta V- and J-genes. TCR beta chains associated with HLA were, in a later analysis, more clonally expanded than equally common others. Among TCR beta chains, those listed as cytomegalovirus-associated numbered 164.

Per germline, CDR1 GTSNPN and CDR2 SVGIG (reference sequence). V was pared by 2 bases and J by 5 bases, with 4 bases of the junction left unmatched. The CDR3 extends over 14 amino acids. 13 Jbeta primers and 60 Vbeta primers were used for the PCR. Repertoires were generated with immunoSEQ multiplex PCR, while TCRdb's copy carries only in-frame clones and drops some. The sample comprises around 99,000 clones, around three quarters of which are singletons, and roughly 4.2% rests with the top ten. This TCR came from a male donor in good health and CMV-seronegative. The material sequenced was PBMCs. The chain has TRBV30 and TRBJ1-5; 9 positions match TRBD1. CDR3 residues: CAWSRTGDHQPQHF. CDR3 nucleotides: TGTGCCTGGAGTAGGACAGGGGATCATCAGCCCCAGCATTTT.